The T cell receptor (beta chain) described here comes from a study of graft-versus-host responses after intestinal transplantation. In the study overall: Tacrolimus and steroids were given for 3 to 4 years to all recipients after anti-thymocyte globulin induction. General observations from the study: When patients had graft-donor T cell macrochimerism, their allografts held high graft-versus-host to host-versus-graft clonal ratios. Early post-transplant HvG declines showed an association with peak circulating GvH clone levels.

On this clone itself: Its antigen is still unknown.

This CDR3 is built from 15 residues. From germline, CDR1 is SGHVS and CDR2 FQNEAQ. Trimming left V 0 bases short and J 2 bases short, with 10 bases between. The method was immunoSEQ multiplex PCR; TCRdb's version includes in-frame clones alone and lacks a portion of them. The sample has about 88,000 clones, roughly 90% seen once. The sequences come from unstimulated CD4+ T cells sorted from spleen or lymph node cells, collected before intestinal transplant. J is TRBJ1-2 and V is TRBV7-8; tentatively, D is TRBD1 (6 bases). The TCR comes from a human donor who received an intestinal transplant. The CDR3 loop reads CASSLAQGRNYGYTF. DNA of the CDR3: TGTGCCAGCAGCTTAGCGCAGGGGCGGAACTATGGCTACACCTTC.